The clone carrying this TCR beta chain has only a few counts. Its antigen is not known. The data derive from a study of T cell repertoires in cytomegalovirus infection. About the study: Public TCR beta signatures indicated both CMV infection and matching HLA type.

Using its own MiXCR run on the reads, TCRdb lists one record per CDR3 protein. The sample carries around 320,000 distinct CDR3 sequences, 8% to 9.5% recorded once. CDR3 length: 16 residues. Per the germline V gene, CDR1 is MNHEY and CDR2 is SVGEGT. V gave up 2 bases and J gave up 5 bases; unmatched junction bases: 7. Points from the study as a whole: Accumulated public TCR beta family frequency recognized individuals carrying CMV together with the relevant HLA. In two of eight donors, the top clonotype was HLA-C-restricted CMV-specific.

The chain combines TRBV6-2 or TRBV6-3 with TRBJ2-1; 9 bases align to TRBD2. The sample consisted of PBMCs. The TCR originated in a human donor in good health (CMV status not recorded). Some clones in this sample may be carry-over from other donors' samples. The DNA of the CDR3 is TGTGCCAGCAGTTACGTCGCGGGAGGGCCCCACAATGAGCAGTTCTTC. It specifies CASSYVAGGPHNEQFF.